This T cell receptor (beta chain) was profiled in a study of cytomegalovirus exposure and HLA in healthy donors. This clone turned up a few times. Primers included in the PCR were 60 Vbeta and 13 Jbeta primers. The method was immunoSEQ multiplex PCR; TCRdb's version includes in-frame clones alone and lacks a portion of them. This sample has 70,000 to 90,000 clones, with more than 60% found just once. CDR3 size: 15 residues. Trimming at V came to 6 bases and at J to 3 bases, leaving 7 bases not matched to a gene. CDR1 is MNHNY, CDR2 SVGAGI, per germline (reference sequence). The chain couples TRBV6-6 to TRBJ2-7, with TRBD2 identical over 11 bases. The clonotype comes from a man aged 35 to 55 in good health and CMV-seronegative. Sequencing was carried out using PBMCs. The CDR3 region is CASRGGTSGRYEQYF. The DNA of the CDR3 is TGTGCCAGCAGGGGCGGGACTAGCGGTCGCTACGAGCAGTACTTC.